This TCR beta chain was recovered during a study of vaccination effects on CD4 cells after COVID-19. Peptide-pool stimulation followed by sequencing identified expanded antigen-specific CD4+ clonotypes in the ViraFEST assay. Cultured cells yielded isolated CD4+ T cells after approximately nine days. Negative nucleocapsid antibody tests before and after vaccination confirmed no previous SARS-CoV-2 infection. Replacing half the medium with IL-2 medium was done on days 3 and 7. The CDR3 spans 13 residues. V lost 7 bases and J lost 2, with 11 bases in between. Study observations and caveats: Of the vaccine-induced clones from healthy vaccinees, merely 1 of 255 recognized common cold coronaviruses as well. The study, lacking early post-infection timepoints, had few convalescent patients.

TCRdb keeps only in-frame clones here, not all; method: immunoSEQ multiplex PCR. The table lists fewer than 70,000 clones, 80% of them singletons. A remark on this clone: As yet, its antigen is unknown.

Sample: CD4+ T cells from PBMCs cultured with SARS-CoV-2 spike peptides, taken before COVID-19 vaccination. The receptor's source is a human donor who received a COVID-19 vaccine. This chain uses TRBV12-3 or TRBV12-4 with TRBJ2-5; unclear D gene. The CDR3 DNA reads TGTGCCAGCAATTTTCGTCTACAAGAGACCCAGTACTTC. Its protein product is CASNFRLQETQYF.